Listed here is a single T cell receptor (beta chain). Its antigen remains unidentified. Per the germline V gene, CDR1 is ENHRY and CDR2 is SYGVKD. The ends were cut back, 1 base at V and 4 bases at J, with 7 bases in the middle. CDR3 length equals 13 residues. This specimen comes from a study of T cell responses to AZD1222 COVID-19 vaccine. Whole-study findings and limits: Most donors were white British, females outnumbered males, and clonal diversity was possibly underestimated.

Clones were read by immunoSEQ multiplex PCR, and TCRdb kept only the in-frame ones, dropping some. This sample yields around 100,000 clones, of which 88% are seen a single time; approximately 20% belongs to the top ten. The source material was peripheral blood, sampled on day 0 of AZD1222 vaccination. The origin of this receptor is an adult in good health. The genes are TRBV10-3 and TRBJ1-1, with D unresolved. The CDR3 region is CAISELEFTEAFF. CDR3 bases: TGTGCCATCAGTGAGTTGGAGTTCACTGAAGCTTTCTTT.